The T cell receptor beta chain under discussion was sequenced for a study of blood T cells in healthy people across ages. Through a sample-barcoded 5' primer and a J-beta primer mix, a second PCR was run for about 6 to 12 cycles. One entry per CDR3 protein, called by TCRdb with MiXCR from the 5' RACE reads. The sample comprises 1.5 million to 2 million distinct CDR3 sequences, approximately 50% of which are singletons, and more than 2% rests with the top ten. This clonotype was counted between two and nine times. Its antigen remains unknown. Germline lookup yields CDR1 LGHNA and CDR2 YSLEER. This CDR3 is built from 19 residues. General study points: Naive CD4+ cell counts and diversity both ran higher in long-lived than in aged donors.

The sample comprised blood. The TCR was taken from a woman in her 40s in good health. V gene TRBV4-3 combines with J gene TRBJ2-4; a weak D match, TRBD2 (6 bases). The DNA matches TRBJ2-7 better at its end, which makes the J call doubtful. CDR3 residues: CASSQTKIADGRGAYEQYF. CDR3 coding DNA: TGCGCCAGCAGCCAAACCAAGATAGCGGATGGGAGAGGGGCCTACGAGCAGTACTTC.